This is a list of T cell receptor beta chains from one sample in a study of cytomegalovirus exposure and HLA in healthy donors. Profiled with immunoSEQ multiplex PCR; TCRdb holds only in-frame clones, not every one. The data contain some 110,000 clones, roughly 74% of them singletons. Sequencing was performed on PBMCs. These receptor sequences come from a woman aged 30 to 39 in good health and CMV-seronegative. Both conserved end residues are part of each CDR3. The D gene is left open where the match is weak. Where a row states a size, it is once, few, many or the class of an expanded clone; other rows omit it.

cdr3_aa: CASTPGGLNTEAFF
cdr3_nt: TGTGCCAGCACTCCCGGGGGACTGAACACTGAAGCTTTCTTT
clone_size: .
v_call: TRBV27
d_call: .
j_call: TRBJ1-1

cdr3_aa: CASRLAGTGELFF
cdr3_nt: TGTGCCAGTCGACTAGCAGGCACCGGGGAGCTGTTTTTT
clone_size: few
v_call: TRBV19
d_call: TRBD2
j_call: TRBJ2-2

cdr3_aa: CSVDPTGPIYGYTF
cdr3_nt: TGCAGCGTTGACCCGACAGGGCCCATCTATGGCTACACCTTC
clone_size: .
v_call: TRBV29-1
d_call: TRBD1
j_call: TRBJ1-2

cdr3_aa: CASSGGQGAAEAFF
cdr3_nt: TGTGCCAGCAGTGGTGGACAGGGGGCAGCTGAAGCTTTCTTT
clone_size: .
v_call: TRBV27
d_call: TRBD1
j_call: TRBJ1-1

cdr3_aa: CASRQTGTGNHEQFF
cdr3_nt: TGTGCCAGCAGACAAACAGGGACCGGTAACCATGAGCAGTTCTTC
clone_size: .
v_call: TRBV5-6
d_call: .
j_call: TRBJ2-1

cdr3_aa: CASTAYNEQFF
cdr3_nt: TGTGCCAGCACCGCGTACAATGAGCAGTTCTTC
clone_size: .
v_call: TRBV2
d_call: .
j_call: TRBJ2-1

cdr3_aa: CATSRDHLETQYF
cdr3_nt: TGTGCCACCAGCAGAGATCATTTGGAGACCCAGTACTTC
clone_size: .
v_call: TRBV15
d_call: .
j_call: TRBJ2-5

cdr3_aa: CAAGYPQHF
cdr3_nt: TGTGCCGCGGGGTACCCCCAGCATTTT
clone_size: once
v_call: TRBV19
d_call: .
j_call: TRBJ1-5

cdr3_aa: CAWGGQNTEAFF
cdr3_nt: TGTGCCTGGGGGGGCCAGAACACTGAAGCTTTCTTT
clone_size: few
v_call: TRBV30
d_call: .
j_call: TRBJ1-1

cdr3_aa: CAIRDNNEQFF
cdr3_nt: TGTGCCATCAGGGACAACAATGAGCAGTTCTTC
clone_size: .
v_call: TRBV10-3
d_call: .
j_call: TRBJ2-1

cdr3_aa: CAYTGSGYTF
cdr3_nt: TGTGCCTACACAGGGAGTGGCTACACCTTC
clone_size: .
v_call: TRBV30
d_call: .
j_call: TRBJ1-2

cdr3_aa: CASSSDRINEQFF
cdr3_nt: TGCGCCAGCAGCTCCGACAGGATCAATGAGCAGTTCTTC
clone_size: .
v_call: TRBV5-1
d_call: .
j_call: TRBJ2-1

cdr3_aa: CASSLDGDWYEQYF
cdr3_nt: TGCGCCAGCAGCTTGGACGGGGATTGGTACGAGCAGTACTTC
clone_size: .
v_call: TRBV5-1
d_call: .
j_call: TRBJ2-7

cdr3_aa: CASSLAGEYQETQYF
cdr3_nt: TGCGCCAGCAGCTTGGCAGGGGAGTACCAAGAGACCCAGTACTTC
clone_size: .
v_call: TRBV5-1
d_call: .
j_call: TRBJ2-5

cdr3_aa: CASSQELGRRTEAFF
cdr3_nt: TGCGCCAGCAGCCAAGAACTTGGGAGGAGGACTGAAGCTTTCTTT
clone_size: .
v_call: TRBV4-3
d_call: .
j_call: TRBJ1-1

cdr3_aa: CASSLQGAYGYTF
cdr3_nt: TGTGCCAGTAGTCTACAGGGGGCCTATGGCTACACCTTC
clone_size: .
v_call: TRBV19
d_call: TRBD1
j_call: TRBJ1-2

cdr3_aa: CASSHSGTGGSEPCF
cdr3_nt: TGTGCCAGCAGCCACTCCGGGACAGGGGGCAGCGAACCTTGCTTC
clone_size: .
v_call: TRBV4-2
d_call: TRBD1
j_call: TRBJ1-2

cdr3_aa: CSVERPQETQYF
cdr3_nt: TGCAGCGTTGAGCGGCCACAAGAGACCCAGTACTTC
clone_size: .
v_call: TRBV29-1
d_call: .
j_call: TRBJ2-5

cdr3_aa: CASSSQGNPNAEAFF
cdr3_nt: TGCGCCAGCAGCTCCCAGGGTAATCCGAACGCTGAAGCTTTCTTT
clone_size: .
v_call: TRBV5-1
d_call: .
j_call: TRBJ1-1

cdr3_aa: CATSRAVVAPGNYGYTF
cdr3_nt: TGTGCCACCAGCAGAGCCGTGGTTGCCCCAGGAAACTATGGCTACACCTTC
clone_size: .
v_call: TRBV15
d_call: .
j_call: TRBJ1-2

cdr3_aa: CATSRFQGSGQPQHF
cdr3_nt: TGTGCCACCAGCAGGTTTCAGGGGTCCGGTCAGCCCCAGCATTTT
clone_size: .
v_call: TRBV15
d_call: .
j_call: TRBJ1-5

cdr3_aa: CASSPFGGNTEAFF
cdr3_nt: TGTGCCAGCTCACCGTTCGGGGGGAACACTGAAGCTTTCTTT
clone_size: few
v_call: TRBV18
d_call: .
j_call: TRBJ1-1

cdr3_aa: CASSYLAGGSYEQYF
cdr3_nt: TGTGCCAGCAGCTATCTAGCGGGGGGGTCCTACGAGCAGTACTTC
clone_size: .
v_call: TRBV7-2
d_call: TRBD2
j_call: TRBJ2-7

cdr3_aa: CAWSVGTYQPQHF
cdr3_nt: TGTGCCTGGAGTGTAGGGACTTATCAGCCCCAGCATTTT
clone_size: few
v_call: TRBV30
d_call: .
j_call: TRBJ1-5

cdr3_aa: CAWSVALSSGSYNEQFF
cdr3_nt: TGTGCCTGGAGTGTAGCTTTATCCAGCGGCTCCTACAATGAGCAGTTCTTC
clone_size: .
v_call: TRBV30
d_call: .
j_call: TRBJ2-1

cdr3_aa: CASSYASDRGRDEQFF
cdr3_nt: TGTGCCAGCAGTTACGCCTCCGATAGGGGGCGGGATGAGCAGTTCTTC
clone_size: .
v_call: TRBV6-5
d_call: TRBD1
j_call: TRBJ2-1

cdr3_aa: CASSLNRDEKLFF
cdr3_nt: TGTGCCAGCAGCTTGAACAGGGATGAAAAACTGTTTTTT
clone_size: .
v_call: TRBV5-6
d_call: .
j_call: TRBJ1-4

cdr3_aa: CASSIQGWYNQPQHF
cdr3_nt: TGTGCCAGTAGTATACAGGGGTGGTACAATCAGCCCCAGCATTTT
clone_size: once
v_call: TRBV19
d_call: .
j_call: TRBJ1-5

cdr3_aa: CASSFGGGNTIYF
cdr3_nt: TGTGCCAGCAGTTTCGGGGGTGGAAACACCATATATTTT
clone_size: .
v_call: TRBV25-1
d_call: .
j_call: TRBJ1-3

cdr3_aa: CASSVWGEGKSNQPQHF
cdr3_nt: TGTGCCAGTAGTGTGTGGGGGGAAGGGAAGAGCAATCAGCCCCAGCATTTT
clone_size: .
v_call: TRBV19
d_call: .
j_call: TRBJ1-5

cdr3_aa: CASRYLRGEGGYTF
cdr3_nt: TGTGCCAGCCGATACCTTAGGGGGGAGGGCGGCTACACCTTC
clone_size: .
v_call: TRBV6-5
d_call: .
j_call: TRBJ1-2

cdr3_aa: CASSQLDRRNTEAFF
cdr3_nt: TGTGCCAGCAGTCAACTCGACAGAAGGAACACTGAAGCTTTCTTT
clone_size: .
v_call: TRBV6-1
d_call: .
j_call: TRBJ1-1

cdr3_aa: CASSLGEGSSYEQYF
cdr3_nt: TGTGCCAGCAGCTTAGGGGAGGGTTCCTCCTACGAGCAGTACTTC
clone_size: .
v_call: TRBV11-3
d_call: TRBD2
j_call: TRBJ2-7

cdr3_aa: CASSLLLAEKLFF
cdr3_nt: TGTGCCAGCAGCTTATTGCTAGCTGAAAAACTGTTTTTT
clone_size: .
v_call: TRBV7-2
d_call: .
j_call: TRBJ1-4

cdr3_aa: CASSPRASTTEAFF
cdr3_nt: TGTGCCAGCAGCCCCAGGGCGAGTACCACTGAAGCTTTCTTT
clone_size: .
v_call: TRBV7-8
d_call: .
j_call: TRBJ1-1

cdr3_aa: CASSYPGANEKLFF
cdr3_nt: TGTGCCAGCAGTTACCCGGGAGCTAATGAAAAACTGTTTTTT
clone_size: .
v_call: TRBV6-6
d_call: .
j_call: TRBJ1-4

cdr3_aa: CASSIESETNQPQHF
cdr3_nt: TGTGCCAGTAGTATTGAGAGCGAAACCAATCAGCCCCAGCATTTT
clone_size: .
v_call: TRBV19
d_call: .
j_call: TRBJ1-5

cdr3_aa: CSVERQGSYGYTF
cdr3_nt: TGCAGCGTTGAACGACAGGGGTCCTATGGCTACACCTTC
clone_size: .
v_call: TRBV29-1
d_call: TRBD1
j_call: TRBJ1-2

cdr3_aa: CASSLTGNQETQYF
cdr3_nt: TGTGCCAGTAGTCTGACGGGAAACCAAGAGACCCAGTACTTC
clone_size: once
v_call: TRBV19
d_call: .
j_call: TRBJ2-5

cdr3_aa: CASSQSLAGGVNEQFF
cdr3_nt: TGTGCCAGCAGCCAATCACTAGCGGGGGGGGTTAATGAGCAGTTCTTC
clone_size: .
v_call: TRBV7-8
d_call: TRBD2
j_call: TRBJ2-1

cdr3_aa: CASSYSYRVGTEAFF
cdr3_nt: TGTGCCAGCAGTTACTCTTACAGGGTGGGCACTGAAGCTTTCTTT
clone_size: .
v_call: TRBV6-5
d_call: .
j_call: TRBJ1-1

cdr3_aa: CASSLRGTRGGYTF
cdr3_nt: TGTGCCAGCAGCTTAAGGGGTACGAGAGGAGGCTACACCTTC
clone_size: .
v_call: TRBV7-2
d_call: .
j_call: TRBJ1-2

cdr3_aa: CAISAGTVTSGYTF
cdr3_nt: TGTGCCATCAGTGCCGGGACAGTGACGAGTGGCTACACCTTC
clone_size: .
v_call: TRBV10-3
d_call: TRBD1
j_call: TRBJ1-2

cdr3_aa: CASSDWTVTNGYTF
cdr3_nt: TGCGCCAGCAGCGACTGGACAGTCACTAATGGCTACACCTTC
clone_size: .
v_call: TRBV5-1
d_call: .
j_call: TRBJ1-2

cdr3_aa: CASSLDLGQLQETQYF
cdr3_nt: TGTGCCAGCAGCTTGGATCTCGGACAGCTACAAGAGACCCAGTACTTC
clone_size: .
v_call: TRBV5-6
d_call: .
j_call: TRBJ2-5

cdr3_aa: CASTRASSGLNEQFF
cdr3_nt: TGTGCCAGCACCCGGGCCTCTAGCGGCCTCAATGAGCAGTTCTTC
clone_size: few
v_call: TRBV7-6
d_call: TRBD2
j_call: TRBJ2-1

cdr3_aa: CASSFQGVNSGYTF
cdr3_nt: TGTGCCAGCAGCTTCCAGGGGGTGAATAGCGGCTACACCTTC
clone_size: once
v_call: TRBV7-2
d_call: TRBD1
j_call: TRBJ1-2

cdr3_aa: CASSKRGGAKNNEQFF
cdr3_nt: TGTGCCAGTAGTAAAAGGGGGGGGGCCAAGAACAATGAGCAGTTCTTC
clone_size: few
v_call: TRBV19
d_call: .
j_call: TRBJ2-1

cdr3_aa: CASIATGLREGTYNEQFF
cdr3_nt: TGTGCCAGCATCGCAACAGGGTTGCGGGAGGGAACCTACAATGAGCAGTTCTTC
clone_size: .
v_call: TRBV27
d_call: TRBD2
j_call: TRBJ2-1